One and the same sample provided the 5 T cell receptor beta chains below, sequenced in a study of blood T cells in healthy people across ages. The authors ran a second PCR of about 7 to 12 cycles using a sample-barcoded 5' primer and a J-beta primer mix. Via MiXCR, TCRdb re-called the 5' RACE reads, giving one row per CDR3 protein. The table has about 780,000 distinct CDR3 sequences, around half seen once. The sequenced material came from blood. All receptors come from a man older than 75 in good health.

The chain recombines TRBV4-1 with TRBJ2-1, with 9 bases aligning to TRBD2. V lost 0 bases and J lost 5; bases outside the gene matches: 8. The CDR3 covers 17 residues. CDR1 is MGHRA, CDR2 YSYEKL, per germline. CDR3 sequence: CASSQDVPLAGNNEQFF. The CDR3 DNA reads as TGCGCCAGCAGCCAAGATGTCCCCCTAGCGGGGAACAATGAGCAGTTCTTC.

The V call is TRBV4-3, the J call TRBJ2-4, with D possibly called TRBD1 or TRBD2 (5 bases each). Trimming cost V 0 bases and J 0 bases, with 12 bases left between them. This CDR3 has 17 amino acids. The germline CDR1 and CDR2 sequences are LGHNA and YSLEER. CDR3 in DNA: TGCGCCAGCAGCCAAGATAGGGGCGGACTAGCCAAAAACATTCAGTACTTC. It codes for CASSQDRGGLAKNIQYF.

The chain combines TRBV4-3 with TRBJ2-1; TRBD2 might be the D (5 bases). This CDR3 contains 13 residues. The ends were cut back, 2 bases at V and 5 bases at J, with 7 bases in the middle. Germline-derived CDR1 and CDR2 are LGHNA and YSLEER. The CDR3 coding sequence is TGCGCCAGCAGCCAACGGGGAAACAATGAGCAGTTCTTC. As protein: CASSQRGNNEQFF.

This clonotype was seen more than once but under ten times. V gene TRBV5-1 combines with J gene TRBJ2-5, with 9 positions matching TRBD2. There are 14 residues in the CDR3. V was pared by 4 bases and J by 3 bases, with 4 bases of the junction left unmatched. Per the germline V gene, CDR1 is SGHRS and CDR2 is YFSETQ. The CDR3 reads CASSELAGEETQYF. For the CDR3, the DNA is TGCGCCAGCAGCGAGTTAGCGGGAGAAGAGACCCAGTACTTC.

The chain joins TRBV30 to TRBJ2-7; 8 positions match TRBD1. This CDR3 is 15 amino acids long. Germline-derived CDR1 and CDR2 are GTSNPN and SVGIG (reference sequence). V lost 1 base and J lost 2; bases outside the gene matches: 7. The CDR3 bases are TGTGCCTGGAGTGCTCGGGACAGGCGACCCTACGAGCAGTACTTC. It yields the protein CAWSARDRRPYEQYF.